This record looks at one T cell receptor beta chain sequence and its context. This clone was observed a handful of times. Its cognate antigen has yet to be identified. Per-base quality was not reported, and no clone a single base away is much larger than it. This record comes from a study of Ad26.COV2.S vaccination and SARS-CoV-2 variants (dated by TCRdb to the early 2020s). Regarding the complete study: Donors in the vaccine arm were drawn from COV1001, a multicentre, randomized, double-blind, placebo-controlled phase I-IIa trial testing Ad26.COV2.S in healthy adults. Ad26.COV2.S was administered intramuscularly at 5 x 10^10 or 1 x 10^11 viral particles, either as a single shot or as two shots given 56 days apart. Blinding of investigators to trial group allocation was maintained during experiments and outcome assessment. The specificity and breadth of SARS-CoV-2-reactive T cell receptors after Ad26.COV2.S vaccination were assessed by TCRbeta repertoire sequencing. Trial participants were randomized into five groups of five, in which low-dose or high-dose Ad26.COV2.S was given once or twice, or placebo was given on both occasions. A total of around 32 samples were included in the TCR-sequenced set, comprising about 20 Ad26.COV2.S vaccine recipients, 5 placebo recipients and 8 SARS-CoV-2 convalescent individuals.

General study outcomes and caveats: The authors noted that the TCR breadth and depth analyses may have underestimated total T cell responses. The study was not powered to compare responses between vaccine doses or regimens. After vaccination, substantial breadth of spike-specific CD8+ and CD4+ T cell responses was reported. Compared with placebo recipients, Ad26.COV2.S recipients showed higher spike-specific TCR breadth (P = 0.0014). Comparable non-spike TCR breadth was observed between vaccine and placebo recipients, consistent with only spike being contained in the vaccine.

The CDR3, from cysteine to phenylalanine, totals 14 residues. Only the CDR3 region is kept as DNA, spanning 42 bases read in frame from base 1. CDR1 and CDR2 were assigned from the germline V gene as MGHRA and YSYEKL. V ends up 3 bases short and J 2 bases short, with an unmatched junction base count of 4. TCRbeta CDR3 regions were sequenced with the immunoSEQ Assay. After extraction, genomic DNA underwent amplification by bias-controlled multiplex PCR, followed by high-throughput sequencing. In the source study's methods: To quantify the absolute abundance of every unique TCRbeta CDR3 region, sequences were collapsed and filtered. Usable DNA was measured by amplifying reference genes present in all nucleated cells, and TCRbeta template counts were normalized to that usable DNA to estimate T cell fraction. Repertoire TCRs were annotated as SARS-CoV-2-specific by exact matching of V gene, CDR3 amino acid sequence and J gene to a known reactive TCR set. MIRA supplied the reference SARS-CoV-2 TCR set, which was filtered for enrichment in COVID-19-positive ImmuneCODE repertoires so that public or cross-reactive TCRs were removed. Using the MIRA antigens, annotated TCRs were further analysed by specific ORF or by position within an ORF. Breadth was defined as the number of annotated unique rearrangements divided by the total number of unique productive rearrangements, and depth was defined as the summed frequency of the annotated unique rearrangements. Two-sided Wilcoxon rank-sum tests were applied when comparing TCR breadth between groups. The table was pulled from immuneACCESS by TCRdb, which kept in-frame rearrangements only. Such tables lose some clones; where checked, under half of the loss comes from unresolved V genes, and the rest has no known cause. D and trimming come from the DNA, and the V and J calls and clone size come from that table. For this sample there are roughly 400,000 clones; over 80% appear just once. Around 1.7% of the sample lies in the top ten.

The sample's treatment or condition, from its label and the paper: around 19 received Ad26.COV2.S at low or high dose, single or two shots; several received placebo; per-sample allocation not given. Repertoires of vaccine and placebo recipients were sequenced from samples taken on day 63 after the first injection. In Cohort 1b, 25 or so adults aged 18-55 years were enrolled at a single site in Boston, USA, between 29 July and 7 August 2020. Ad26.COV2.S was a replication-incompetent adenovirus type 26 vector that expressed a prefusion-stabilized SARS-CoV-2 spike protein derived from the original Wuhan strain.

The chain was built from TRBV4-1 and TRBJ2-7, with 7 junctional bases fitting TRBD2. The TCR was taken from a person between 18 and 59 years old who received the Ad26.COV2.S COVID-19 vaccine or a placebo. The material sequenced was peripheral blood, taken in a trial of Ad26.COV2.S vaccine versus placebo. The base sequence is TGCGCCAGCAGCCATCCGGGGGGAGCCTACGAGCAGTACTTC. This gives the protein CASSHPGGAYEQYF.